This paragraph reports one T cell receptor beta chain. The target antigen is unknown. V lost 5 bases, J lost 4 bases, and 11 bases lay in between. The CDR3 has 13 residues. In germline, CDR1 is SGHTA, CDR2 FQGNSA. The data stem from a study of shared clonotypes between healthy human individuals. Those who donated were healthy HIV-negative adults, with no recent acute infections or vaccinations reported. Profiling relied on immunoSEQ multiplex PCR, and the TCRdb table lists in-frame clones only, not all of them. The sample yields 2 million to 2.5 million clones, 93% seen once. Broader study findings: The study generally estimated greater richness for naive than memory subsets. Shared clonotypes across all four donors exceeded non-shared ones in generation probability. Roughly 5% of naive CD4 clonotypes were common to a handful of donors.

The sample taken for sequencing was naive CD4+ T cells from PBMCs. Subset given: CD45RA+ positively selected. The origin of this receptor is a man in his late teens or twenties in good health. Some clones in this sample may be carry-over from other donors' samples. The chain uses TRBV7-2 and TRBJ2-5; possible D gene TRBD2, 5 bases. The CDR3 sequence: CASSREAGETQYF. The CDR3 DNA reads TGTGCCAGCAGCCGCGAGGCGGGAGAGACCCAGTACTTC.